Following are 21 T cell receptor beta chains from one sample sequenced in a study of T cells expressing NK-cell markers. TCRdb reprocessed the 5' RACE reads and stores each CDR3 protein as one record, lacking DNA. The table lists 90,000 to 130,000 distinct CDR3 sequences. Sequenced sample: blood T cells: a sorted CD56 or NKG2C T cell subset, CD4+ or CD8+ T cells, or bulk PBMC T cells (not recorded which). Every receptor here comes from a woman between 18 and 75 years old in good health.

The V call is TRBV9, the J call TRBJ2-2; TCRdb indicates TRBD1, and absent DNA this call remains unverified. The CDR3 is made up of 12 amino acids. Germline CDR1 SGDLS, CDR2 YYNGEE. CDR3: CASTGDTGELFF. Full variable domain (remainder filled in from reference TRBV9 and TRBJ2-2): DSGVTQTPKHLITATGQRVTLRCSPRSGDLSVYWYQQSLDQGLQFLIQYYNGEERAKGNILERFSAQQFPDLHSELNLSSLELGDSALYFCASTGDTGELFFGEGSRLTVL.

This sequence joins TRBV6-6 and TRBJ2-5. CDR3 size: 12 residues. Germline CDR1 MNHNY, CDR2 SVGAGI (reference sequence). The CDR3 protein is CASSASQETQYF.

This chain connects TRBV20-1 to TRBJ2-5; TCRdb proposes TRBD1, but this gene call is untestable without DNA. Germline V lookup: CDR1 DFQATT, CDR2 SNEGSKA (reference sequence). This CDR3 has 17 residues. This chain's CDR3 is CSARDGVTGGFGETQYF.

This sequence joins TRBV7-8 and TRBJ1-1; TCRdb indicates TRBD1, and absent DNA this call remains unverified. Germline V gives CDR1 SGHVS, CDR2 FQNEAQ. The CDR3 totals 14 residues. The CDR3 spells CASSLQGRATEAFF.

This chain joins TRBV7-6 and TRBJ2-2. Germline assignment: CDR1 SGHVS and CDR2 FNYEAQ. The CDR3 loop spans 15 amino acids. The CDR3 is CASSLSGGWAGELFF. Full variable domain (outside the CDR3, taken from reference TRBV7-6 and TRBJ2-2): GAGVSQSPRYKVTKRGQDVALRCDPISGHVSLYWYRQALGQGPEFLTYFNYEAQQDKSGLPNDRFSAERPEGSISTLTIQRTEQRDSAMYRCASSLSGGWAGELFFGEGSRLTVL.

The gene calls are TRBV4-1 and TRBJ2-5; absent DNA, TCRdb's TRBD1 call cannot be checked. Per germline, CDR1 MGHRA and CDR2 YSYEKL. CDR3 length: 18 residues. CDR3 amino acids: CASSQDPQSGTGEETQYF.

This CDR3 reads CASSSPGGLNTEAFF. The chain couples TRBV7-8 to TRBJ1-1; TCRdb's D gene call, TRBD1, goes unchecked for lack of DNA. This CDR3 comprises 15 residues. Germline values: CDR1 SGHVS, CDR2 FQNEAQ.

The genes are TRBV11-2 and TRBJ2-1; absent DNA, TCRdb's TRBD1 call cannot be checked. The CDR3 runs to 19 residues. The V gene's germline CDR1 is SGHAT and CDR2 FQNNGV. The CDR3 region is CASSLGVVGGWSSYNEQFF.

The chain uses TRBV6-1 and TRBJ2-5; TCRdb outputs TRBD2, but without DNA this stays unchecked. From germline, CDR1 is MNHNS and CDR2 SASEGT. CDR3 length equals 13 residues. The CDR3 protein is CASSRGPWETQYF.

The chain joins TRBV20-1 to TRBJ2-5; TCRdb lists TRBD2, though no DNA is available to test this call. The germline CDR1 and CDR2 sequences are DFQATT and SNEGSKA (reference sequence). CDR3 length equals 17 residues. The CDR3 is CSARDRVLAGGPETQYF.

The chain carries TRBV5-4 and TRBJ2-2; checking the TCRdb D call of TRBD2 is not possible without DNA. Germline V gene lookup returns CDR1 SGHNT and CDR2 YYREEE (reference sequence). This CDR3 has 15 amino acids. The chain's CDR3 is CASSGGTSGAGELFF. Combining the CDR3 with reference TRBV5-4 and TRBJ2-2 gives the whole variable domain ETGVTQSPTHLIKTRGQQVTLRCSSQSGHNTVSWYQQALGQGPQFIFQYYREEENGRGNFPPRFSGLQFPNYSSELNVNALELDDSALYLCASSGGTSGAGELFFGEGSRLTVL.

The V call is TRBV7-6, the J call TRBJ2-3; TCRdb designates TRBD2, a call that cannot be tested without DNA. The CDR3 has 17 residues. CDR1 and CDR2 from the germline V gene are SGHVS and FNYEAQ. CDR3 amino acids: CASSLVFAGGRTDTQYF.

The CDR3 sequence: CASSPPGAVYGYTF. The rearrangement links TRBV7-9 to TRBJ1-2; there is no DNA to check the TCRdb D call of TRBD1. The CDR3 has 14 residues. Germline lookup yields CDR1 SEHNR and CDR2 FQNEAQ (reference sequence).

This CDR3 reads CASSPGTLAKNIQYF. The genes are TRBV27 and TRBJ2-4; TCRdb proposes TRBD1, but this gene call is untestable without DNA. This CDR3 has 15 residues. Germline V CDR1 and CDR2: MNHEY, SMNVEV (reference sequence).

The chain links TRBV4-3 to TRBJ1-4; without DNA, the TCRdb call of TRBD1 cannot be checked. The germline V gene has CDR1 LGHNA and CDR2 YSLEER. This CDR3 has 16 residues. The CDR3 is CASSLTPTGGGEKLFF.

J is TRBJ1-2 and V is TRBV7-9. CDR1 is SEHNR and CDR2 is FQNEAQ in the germline V gene (reference sequence). The CDR3 covers 14 residues. The CDR3: CASSSQMSNYGYTF.

The J gene is TRBJ2-2, the V gene TRBV6-5. The CDR3 runs to 14 residues. Germline CDR1 and CDR2: MNHEY and SVGAGI. CDR3 protein: CASSYGGITGELFF.

This chain connects TRBV6-5 to TRBJ2-7; the D call from TCRdb, TRBD2, cannot be confirmed without DNA. Germline lookup yields CDR1 MNHEY and CDR2 SVGAGI. The CDR3 runs 14 residues. This CDR3 is CASSLTSGRYEQYF.

The chain joins TRBV7-6 to TRBJ2-5; TCRdb's assignment of TRBD1 cannot be checked, as there is no DNA. The CDR3 runs 15 residues. Germline V gene lookup returns CDR1 SGHVS and CDR2 FNYEAQ. CDR3 residues: CASSLVRDLQETQYF.

The chain joins TRBV12-3 or TRBV12-4 to TRBJ1-4; TCRdb reports TRBD1, a call that lacks DNA to check it against. CDR3 length equals 14 residues. CDR3 in amino acids: CAIPAGTYNEKLFF.

The chain is built from TRBV7-2 and TRBJ2-4; the D call of TRBD1 rests on TCRdb alone, since no DNA is present to check it. The CDR3 sequence is 16 residues long. CDR1 and CDR2 from the germline V gene are SGHTA and FQGNSA. CDR3 sequence: CASSLDAGTAKNIQYF.